This T cell receptor beta chain originates from a study of T cell responses to AZD1222 COVID-19 vaccine. The overall study: Investigators merged groups given second doses at roughly 4 or roughly 12 weeks.

General study findings and limits: Donor demographics were predominantly white British with a female majority; clonal diversity may be underestimated. Increases in Spike-specific TCR breadth and depth were seen after two AZD1222 doses.

The CDR3 sequence is 17 residues long. The ends lost 6 bases at V and 6 bases at J; junction bases unmatched: 16. Germline CDR1 and CDR2: MGHRA and YSYEKL. A remark on this clone: Its antigen is as yet unknown.

Profiled with immunoSEQ multiplex PCR; TCRdb holds only in-frame clones, not every one. The sample carries under 150,000 clones, 80% to 95% recorded once. V and J are TRBV4-1 and TRBJ2-3, with 9 nucleotides matching TRBD2. The specimen was peripheral blood, collected on day 0 of AZD1222 vaccination. The sequence was collected from an adult in good health. CDR3 residues: CASRQTPPSGALDTQYF. The CDR3 DNA reads TGCGCCAGCAGGCAAACCCCTCCTAGCGGGGCCTTGGATACGCAGTATTTT.